This T cell receptor beta chain was retrieved from a study of shared clonotypes between healthy human individuals. Within Nashville, Tennessee resided all donors, each a Caucasian adult. Germline CDR1 SGHRS, CDR2 YFSETQ. V was cut by 4 bases and J by 2 bases, with 13 bases left in between. The CDR3 totals 15 residues. Deep was the level used in running the assay. Per the original methods: Junction-only immunoSEQ sequences carried no quality scores, so filtering differed. Profiling relied on immunoSEQ multiplex PCR, and the TCRdb table lists in-frame clones only, not all of them. The V and J calls and clone size come from that table; D and trimming were worked out from the DNA. The profile shows some 1,100,000 clones, more than 75% of them singletons.

The chain joins TRBV5-1 to TRBJ2-4; D unresolved. Sequences were obtained from memory CD4+ T cells from PBMCs. The subset was: CD45RA-negative fraction. This clonotype was sampled from a man between 18 and 29 years old in good health. Some clones in this sample may be carry-over from other donors' samples. The CDR3 nucleotides are TGCGCCAGCAGCCCCGATGGTTCTACCAAAAACATTCAGTACTTC. This encodes CASSPDGSTKNIQYF.